The clone carrying this T cell receptor (beta chain) has a count of ten or more. Its target is not known. UMIs and a universal primer site were added when TCR cDNA was made by 5'RACE template switching. TCRdb itself ran the 5' RACE reads through MiXCR, one entry per CDR3 protein. Among hundreds of thousands of distinct CDR3 sequences listed, 9% to 15% were seen once. V shed 8 bases and J shed 6 bases, with 14 bases lying between them. The CDR3 loop spans 13 amino acids. The sample originates from a study of T cells after yellow fever vaccination. Study details: Some fractions had low cell numbers, and these were prepared with SMART-Seq v4 Ultra Low Input.

Broader study findings: Abundant bulk-derived clonotypes could contaminate FACS-sorted repertoires. Clonotypes appearing in both CD4 and CD8 compartments existed, and their share was small.

The rearrangement links TRBV12-3 or TRBV12-4 to TRBJ1-5, with D unresolved. The specimen comprised PBMCs, sampled on the day of the yellow fever booster vaccination. This receptor was taken from a man aged 25 to 40 who received the YFV17D yellow fever vaccine. CDR3 protein: CASSLRGSQPQHF. The CDR3, as DNA: TGTGCCAGCTCGTTGCGGGGAAGTCAGCCCCAGCATTTT.